These 27 T cell receptor beta chains were all obtained from the same sample, sequenced in a study of T cell responses to AZD1222 COVID-19 vaccine. The table came from immunoSEQ multiplex PCR; TCRdb's copy has only in-frame clones and leaves some out. In the table there are nearly 90,000 clones, 89% of which are singletons. The sequences come from peripheral blood, collected 28 days after the second AZD1222 dose. These receptors came from an adult who received the AZD1222 COVID-19 vaccine.

This clone was recorded a few times. The chain couples TRBV4-1 to TRBJ2-2; D may be TRBD1 (7 bases). Germline CDR1 MGHRA, CDR2 YSYEKL. V shed 4 bases and J shed 6 bases, with 15 bases lying between them. The CDR3 is 15 residues long. CDR3 DNA: TGCGCCAGCAGCCCAGGGGGGTGGGCTGCCGGGGAGCTGTTTTTT. It translates to CASSPGGWAAGELFF.

The chain links TRBV19 to TRBJ1-1; D is ambiguous. CDR3 length equals 13 residues. The ends were cut back, 8 bases at V and 0 bases at J, with 10 bases in the middle. Looked up from germline, CDR1 is LNHDA and CDR2 is SQIVND (reference sequence). The CDR3 coding sequence is TGTGCCAGTCGAAACTCCATGAACACTGAAGCTTTCTTT. Protein: CASRNSMNTEAFF.

The chain is built from TRBV4-3 and TRBJ2-7, with D possibly TRBD2 on 6 matching bases. The V end lost 0 bases, the J end lost 7 bases, and 13 bases lay between the germline ends. Germline V CDR1 and CDR2: LGHNA, YSLEER. CDR3 length equals 14 residues. For the CDR3, the DNA is TGCGCCAGCAGCCAAGATGAGGAGGGGAGGGAGCAGTACTTC. Residues: CASSQDEEGREQYF.

The chain links TRBV11-2 to TRBJ1-1, with no clear D. Germline lookup yields CDR1 SGHAT and CDR2 FQNNGV. The CDR3 is 16 residues long. Between the trimmed V and J ends, which lost 5 bases and 11 bases, there was a span of 27 bases. The CDR3 DNA is TGTGCCAGCAGCCCGCGGATCCGATACACTTTTAAGGTCGCTTTCTTT. As protein: CASSPRIRYTFKVAFF.

The chain employs TRBV19 and TRBJ1-5; D gene unclear. Looked up from germline, CDR1 is LNHDA and CDR2 is SQIVND (reference sequence). The germline V and J ends were trimmed by 4 bases and 11 bases, with 9 bases remaining between them. The CDR3 totals 11 residues. The CDR3 DNA follows: TGTGCCAGTAGTAAGGAGGGATCCCAGCATTTT. It specifies CASSKEGSQHF.

This sequence joins TRBV5-1 and TRBJ2-2; 9 bases are a match to TRBD1. V dropped 4 bases and J dropped 3; count of bases not matched to a gene: 7. This CDR3 comprises 16 residues. Germline V gene sequence: CDR1 SGHRS, CDR2 YFSETQ. In DNA, the CDR3 is TGCGCCAGCAGCATACCGGACAGGGGTGACACCGGGGAGCTGTTTTTT. Translating it yields CASSIPDRGDTGELFF.

The chain joins TRBV19 to TRBJ2-2; a weak D match, TRBD1 (5 bases). CDR1 is LNHDA, CDR2 SQIVND, per germline (reference sequence). V was cut by 6 bases and J by 6 bases, with 17 bases left in between. This CDR3 comprises 15 residues. The CDR3 DNA sequence: TGTGCCAGTAGCATGCCCGACAGATTCCCCGGGGAGCTGTTTTTT. This encodes CASSMPDRFPGELFF.

The J gene is TRBJ2-7, the V gene TRBV6-5; D possibly uses TRBD1 or TRBD2 (5 bases each). The germline V gene has CDR1 MNHEY and CDR2 SVGAGI. The CDR3 covers 12 residues. The V end was cut by 8 bases, the J end by 6 bases, with 14 bases between. The CDR3 DNA reads TGTGCCAGCGGTTGGGGGAATCCCGAGCAGTACTTC. Translation: CASGWGNPEQYF.

This clone appeared a single time. V and J are TRBV19 and TRBJ1-5; the D gene is possibly TRBD1 (5 bases). The V gene's germline CDR1 is LNHDA and CDR2 SQIVND (reference sequence). With 7 bases removed from V and 4 bases from J, the gap between germline ends came to 14 bases. The CDR3 runs 14 residues. The CDR3 is CASTGSYLNQPQHF. CDR3 DNA: TGTGCCAGTACAGGGTCCTACCTAAATCAGCCCCAGCATTTT.

This clone was observed a single time. V gene TRBV19 combines with J gene TRBJ1-6, with 9 nucleotides matching TRBD1. CDR3 size: 14 residues. The J segment lost 7 bases and the V segment lost 5 bases, leaving 3 bases of the junction unmatched. Germline V gene lookup returns CDR1 LNHDA and CDR2 SQIVND (reference sequence). The chain's CDR3 is CASSAGTGNSPLHF. The CDR3 DNA sequence: TGTGCCAGTAGTGCAGGGACAGGGAATTCACCCCTCCACTTT. Full variable domain (missing parts from reference TRBV19 and TRBJ1-6): DGGITQSPKYLFRKEGQNVTLSCEQNLNHDAMYWYRQDPGQGLRLIYYSQIVNDFQKGDIAEGYSVSREKKESFPLTVTSAQKNPTAFYLCASSAGTGNSPLHFGNGTRLTVT.

The chain joins TRBV3-1 (or the pseudogene TRBV3-2) to TRBJ2-1; unclear D gene. Per the germline V gene, CDR1 is LGHDT and CDR2 is YNNKEL (reference sequence). V was trimmed by 0 bases and J by 3 bases, leaving 0 bases between them. CDR3 length: 12 residues. The CDR3: CASSQDYNEQFF. CDR3 coding DNA: TGTGCCAGCAGCCAAGACTACAATGAGCAGTTCTTC.

This chain joins TRBV27 and TRBJ2-2; D unresolved. This CDR3 is built from 14 residues. Deletions cut 3 bases from V and 1 base from J, with 6 bases between. In germline, CDR1 is MNHEY, CDR2 SMNVEV (reference sequence). The CDR3 reads CASSFLQNTGELFF. CDR3 sequence (DNA): TGTGCCAGCAGTTTTCTACAGAACACCGGGGAGCTGTTTTTT.

The rearrangement links TRBV4-2 to TRBJ2-1; 10 bases agree with TRBD2. Germline assignment: CDR1 LGHNA and CDR2 YNFKEQ. This CDR3 has 16 residues. The V segment lost 0 bases and the J segment 4 bases; nucleotides outside the gene matches: 3. The CDR3 DNA reads as TGTGCCAGCAGCCAAGATGGTAGCGGGGGGTACAATGAGCAGTTCTTC. Translation gives CASSQDGSGGYNEQFF.

The V and J genes are TRBV18 and TRBJ2-7, with 9 bases matching TRBD2. CDR1 is KGHSH, CDR2 LQKENI, per germline. This CDR3 region has 16 residues. The V gene end was trimmed by 4 bases and the J gene end by 0 bases; junction bases not matched to a gene: 7. The CDR3: CASSHEQRGVSYEQYF. The CDR3 region has the DNA TGTGCCAGCTCACATGAGCAGCGGGGGGTCTCCTACGAGCAGTACTTC.

This clone was seen many times. The V gene is TRBV7-9, the J gene TRBJ1-2; 11 bases match TRBD1. V gave up 2 bases and J gave up 4 bases; unmatched junction bases: 9. Per the germline V gene, CDR1 is SEHNR and CDR2 is FQNEAQ (reference sequence). CDR3 length: 17 residues. The chain's CDR3 is CASSLSGQGVRSYGYTF. DNA of the CDR3: TGTGCCAGCAGCTTATCGGGACAGGGGGTACGCTCCTATGGCTACACCTTC.

J is TRBJ2-7 and V is TRBV13, with 11 positions matching TRBD1. The J segment lost 7 bases and the V segment lost 4 bases, leaving 6 bases of the junction unmatched. Germline V gene data show CDR1 as PRHDT and CDR2 as FYEKMQ (reference sequence). The CDR3 extends over 14 amino acids. The chain's CDR3 is CASSWGTGGVEQYF. CDR3 sequence (DNA): TGTGCCAGCAGCTGGGGGACAGGGGGGGTTGAGCAGTACTTC.

The gene calls are TRBV2 and TRBJ2-2, with 7 positions matching TRBD1. Germline assignment: CDR1 SNHLY and CDR2 FYNNEI. The CDR3 runs to 13 residues. V gave up 7 bases and J gave up 6 bases; unmatched junction bases: 5. For the CDR3, the DNA is TGTGCCAGCACCATGACAGGGTCCGGGGAGCTGTTTTTT. Translation gives CASTMTGSGELFF.

V gene TRBV9 combines with J gene TRBJ1-2, with D perhaps matching TRBD1 (5 bases). The germline V gene has CDR1 SGDLS and CDR2 YYNGEE. V was pared by 2 bases and J by 1 base, with 12 bases between. The CDR3 loop spans 15 amino acids. CDR3 DNA: TGTGCCAGCAGCGTCCGGGACCGCCTTAACTATGGCTACACCTTC. Encoded protein: CASSVRDRLNYGYTF.

Only a few counts were recorded for this clone. This chain joins TRBV29-1 and TRBJ2-7, with a possible D match to TRBD2 (5 bases). The germline V and J ends were trimmed by 4 bases and 6 bases, with 10 bases remaining between them. There are 11 residues in the CDR3. Germline CDR1 SQVTM, CDR2 ANQGSEA. The CDR3 is CSVVFGGEQYF. CDR3 DNA sequence: TGCAGCGTTGTCTTTGGAGGCGAGCAGTACTTC.

The chain joins TRBV5-1 to TRBJ1-1; TRBD1 is a possible D gene (6 bases). Looked up from germline, CDR1 is SGHRS and CDR2 is YFSETQ. V lost 2 bases and J 8 bases, leaving 10 bases between the germline ends. The length of the CDR3 is 12 residues. The CDR3 DNA is TGCGCCAGCAGCTTTCCCGGGACAGAAGCTTTCTTT. Amino acid sequence: CASSFPGTEAFF.

The chain combines TRBV24-1 with TRBJ1-2, with 7 bases fitting TRBD1. Germline V lookup: CDR1 KGHDR, CDR2 SFDVKD. Trimming removed 5 bases from V and 6 bases from J; junction bases left unmatched: 11. This CDR3 has 15 residues. Here the CDR3 reads CATSAQDREVDGYTF. The CDR3 DNA sequence: TGTGCCACCAGTGCCCAAGACAGGGAGGTTGATGGCTACACCTTC.

This chain joins TRBV2 and TRBJ1-5, with D hard to call. Trimming pared 8 bases from V and 5 bases from J, leaving 13 bases between. The germline V gene encodes CDR1 SNHLY and CDR2 FYNNEI. This CDR3 contains 13 residues. The CDR3 coding sequence is TGTGCCAGCTGCCTATGGGTTGATCAGCCCCAGCATTTT. Its protein is CASCLWVDQPQHF. The whole variable domain, remainder taken from reference TRBV2 and TRBJ1-5, is EPEVTQTPSHQVTQMGQEVILRCVPISNHLYFYWYRQILGQKVEFLVSFYNNEISEKSEIFDDQFSVERPDGSNFTLKIRSTKLEDSAMYFCASCLWVDQPQHFGDGTRLSIL.

This clone appeared a single time. V and J are TRBV5-6 and TRBJ2-2, with 7 bases identical to TRBD1. The CDR3 spans 14 residues. After removal of 4 bases from V and 4 bases from J, the junction contained 4 bases not matched to a gene. The germline CDR1 and CDR2 sequences are SGHDT and YYEEEE. The chain's CDR3 is CASSRTGGTGELFF. CDR3 DNA sequence: TGTGCCAGCAGCAGGACAGGCGGCACCGGGGAGCTGTTTTTT.

The count of this clone is one. This chain links TRBV15 with TRBJ2-7; possibly TRBD1 or TRBD2 for D (6 bases each). CDR1 and CDR2 from the germline V gene are LNHNV and YYDKDF (reference sequence). Trimming took off 0 bases at V and 3 bases at J, with 12 bases between the two ends. This CDR3 spans 15 amino acids. This CDR3 reads CATSRDRGVYYEQYF. CDR3 coding DNA: TGTGCCACCAGCAGAGATAGGGGGGTTTACTACGAGCAGTACTTC.

The chain uses TRBV19 and TRBJ1-5, with 11 positions matching TRBD1. This CDR3 has 17 residues. The J segment lost 0 bases and the V segment lost 5 bases, leaving 6 bases of the junction unmatched. Germline assignment: CDR1 LNHDA and CDR2 SQIVND (reference sequence). The CDR3 region has the DNA TGTGCCAGTAGTTTTGGACAGGGGGCATATAGCAATCAGCCCCAGCATTTT. Protein: CASSFGQGAYSNQPQHF.

V and J are TRBV11-2 and TRBJ1-2; unclear D gene. The V and J ends lost 2 bases and 4 bases respectively, with 14 bases between them. Per the germline V gene, CDR1 is SGHAT and CDR2 is FQNNGV. The CDR3 runs 15 residues. The CDR3 DNA reads TGTGCCAGCAGCTTAACGGGCGGCAGCCTCTATGGCTACACCTTC. Amino acids: CASSLTGGSLYGYTF.

The chain employs TRBV5-4 and TRBJ1-1; unclear D gene. The V gene lost 1 base and the J gene lost 0 bases, with 16 bases spanning the gap. The CDR3 is 17 residues long. Germline V gene lookup returns CDR1 SGHNT and CDR2 YYREEE (reference sequence). CDR3 coding DNA: TGTGCCAGCAGCTTGCAGGTCTCCTCGGCGCTGAACACTGAAGCTTTCTTT. It translates to CASSLQVSSALNTEAFF. Filled out from reference TRBV5-4 and TRBJ1-1, the complete variable domain reads ETGVTQSPTHLIKTRGQQVTLRCSSQSGHNTVSWYQQALGQGPQFIFQYYREEENGRGNFPPRFSGLQFPNYSSELNVNALELDDSALYLCASSLQVSSALNTEAFFGQGTRLTVV.